This T cell receptor beta chain was recorded in a study of blood T cell repertoires in COVID-19. At the level of the study: PBMCs, B-cell-depleted T cells, or T cells were the source of the cDNA or gDNA that made up the material.

Germline V gives CDR1 SGHRS, CDR2 YFSETQ. CDR3 size: 14 residues. Trimming removed 4 bases from V and 0 bases from J; junction bases left unmatched: 4. The table came from immunoSEQ multiplex PCR; TCRdb's copy has only in-frame clones and leaves some out. The table records approximately 250,000 clones, around 90% of them present only once. During active infection, Seattle patients enrolled and were then monitored through disease. The material sequenced was peripheral blood. The sequence derives from a man younger than 40 with COVID-19, enrolled during active disease. The chain combines TRBV5-1 with TRBJ2-7, with 7 bases lining up with TRBD1. This chain's CDR3 is CASSRDSNSYEQYF. In DNA form, the CDR3 reads TGCGCCAGCAGCAGGGACAGTAACTCCTACGAGCAGTACTTC.